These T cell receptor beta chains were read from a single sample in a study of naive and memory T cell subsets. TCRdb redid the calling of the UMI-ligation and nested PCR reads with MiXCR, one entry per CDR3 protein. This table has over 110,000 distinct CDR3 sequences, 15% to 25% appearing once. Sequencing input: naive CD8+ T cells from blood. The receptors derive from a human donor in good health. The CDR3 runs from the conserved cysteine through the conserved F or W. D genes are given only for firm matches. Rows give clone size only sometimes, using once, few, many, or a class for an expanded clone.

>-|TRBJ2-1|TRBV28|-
CASKWGSCNEQFF
TGTGCCAGCAAATGGGGTTCCTGCAATGAGCAGTTCTTC
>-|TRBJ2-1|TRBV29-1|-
CSVESDTSSYNEQFF
TGCAGCGTTGAATCGGACACTAGTTCCTACAATGAGCAGTTCTTC
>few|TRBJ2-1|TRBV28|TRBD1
CASSWTGKLGNEQFF
TGTGCCAGCAGTTGGACAGGGAAGTTGGGCAATGAGCAGTTCTTC
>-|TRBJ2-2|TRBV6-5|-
CASTSINTGELFF
TGTGCCAGCACCTCCATAAACACCGGGGAGCTGTTTTTT
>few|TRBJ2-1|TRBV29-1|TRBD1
CSAHLTGDSYNEQFF
TGCAGCGCGCATCTCACAGGGGACTCCTACAATGAGCAGTTCTTC
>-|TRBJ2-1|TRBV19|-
CASSIGAGTYYNEQFF
TGTGCCAGTAGTATAGGTGCGGGAACGTACTACAATGAGCAGTTCTTC
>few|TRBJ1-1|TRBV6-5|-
CASRRGGIGEAFF
TGTGCCAGCAGGCGTGGGGGCATCGGTGAAGCTTTCTTT
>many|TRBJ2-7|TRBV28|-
CASSLWTAYEQYF
TGTGCCAGCAGTTTATGGACAGCCTACGAGCAGTACTTC
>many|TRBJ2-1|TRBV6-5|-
CATGVTSYNEQFF
TGTGCCACAGGAGTGACCTCCTACAATGAGCAGTTCTTC
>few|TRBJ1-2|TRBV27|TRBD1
CASSYRGGYTF
TGTGCCAGCAGTTACAGGGGTGGCTACACCTTC
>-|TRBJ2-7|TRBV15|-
CATSRAEGSEQYF
TGTGCCACCAGCAGAGCAGAAGGTAGCGAGCAGTACTTC
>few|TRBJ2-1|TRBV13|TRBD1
CASSGDRGGSRDEQFF
TGTGCCAGCAGCGGAGACAGGGGTGGTAGCCGCGATGAGCAGTTCTTC
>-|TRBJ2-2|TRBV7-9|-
CASSSPLARDTGELFF
TGTGCCAGCAGCTCCCCCCTAGCGCGCGACACCGGGGAGCTGTTTTTT
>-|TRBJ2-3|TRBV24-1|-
CATSDSDTDTQYF
TGTGCCACCAGTGATTCCGACACAGATACGCAGTATTTT
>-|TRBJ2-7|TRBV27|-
CASRSGPLEQYF
TGTGCCAGCAGATCTGGACCCCTCGAGCAGTACTTC
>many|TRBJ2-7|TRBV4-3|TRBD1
CASSQGGTDEQYF
TGCGCCAGCAGCCAAGGGGGGACAGACGAGCAGTACTTC
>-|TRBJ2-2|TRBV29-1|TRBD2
CSVETSGMTGELFF
TGCAGCGTTGAAACTAGCGGGATGACCGGGGAGCTGTTTTTT